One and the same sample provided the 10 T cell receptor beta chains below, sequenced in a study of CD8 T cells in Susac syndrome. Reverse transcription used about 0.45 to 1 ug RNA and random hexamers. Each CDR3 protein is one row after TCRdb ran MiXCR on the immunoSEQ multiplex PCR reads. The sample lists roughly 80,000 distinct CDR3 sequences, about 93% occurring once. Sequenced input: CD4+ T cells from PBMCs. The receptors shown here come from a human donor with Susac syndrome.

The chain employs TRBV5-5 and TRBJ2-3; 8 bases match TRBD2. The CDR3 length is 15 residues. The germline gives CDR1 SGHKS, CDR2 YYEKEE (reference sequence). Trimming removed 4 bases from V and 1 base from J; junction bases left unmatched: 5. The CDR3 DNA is TGTGCCAGCAGCAAGCGGGGGTTTGGCACAGATACGCAGTATTTT. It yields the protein CASSKRGFGTDTQYF.

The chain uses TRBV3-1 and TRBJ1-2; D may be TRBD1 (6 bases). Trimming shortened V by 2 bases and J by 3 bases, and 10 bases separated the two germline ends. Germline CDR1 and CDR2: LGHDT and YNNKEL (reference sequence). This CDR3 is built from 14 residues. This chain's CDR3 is CASSQWTEYYGYTF. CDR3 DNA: TGTGCCAGCAGCCAATGGACAGAGTACTATGGCTACACCTTC. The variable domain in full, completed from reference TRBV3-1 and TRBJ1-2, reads DTAVSQTPKYLVTQMGNDKSIKCEQNLGHDTMYWYKQDSKKFLKIMFSYNNKELIINETVPNRFSPKSPDKAHLNLHINSLELGDSAVYFCASSQWTEYYGYTFGSGTRLTVV.

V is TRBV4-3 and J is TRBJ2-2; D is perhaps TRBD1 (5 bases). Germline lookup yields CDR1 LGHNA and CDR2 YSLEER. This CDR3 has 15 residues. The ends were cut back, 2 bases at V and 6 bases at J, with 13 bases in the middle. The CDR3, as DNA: TGCGCCAGCAGCCAATCAAGCAGGGCGGCCGGGGAGCTGTTTTTT. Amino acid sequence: CASSQSSRAAGELFF.

This chain's CDR3 is CASSLFMLGPPGELFF. The CDR3 bases are TGTGCCAGCAGCTTATTTATGTTAGGGCCACCCGGGGAGCTGTTTTTT. The rearrangement links TRBV11-2 to TRBJ2-2, with unresolved D. V shed 2 bases and J shed 6 bases, with 16 bases lying between them. The CDR3 sequence is 16 residues long. The germline CDR1 and CDR2 sequences are SGHAT and FQNNGV. The full variable domain, with the rest looked up from reference TRBV11-2 and TRBJ2-2, is EAGVAQSPRYKIIEKRQSVAFWCNPISGHATLYWYQQILGQGPKLLIQFQNNGVVDDSQLPKDRFSAERLKGVDSTLKIQPAKLEDSAVYLCASSLFMLGPPGELFFGEGSRLTVL.

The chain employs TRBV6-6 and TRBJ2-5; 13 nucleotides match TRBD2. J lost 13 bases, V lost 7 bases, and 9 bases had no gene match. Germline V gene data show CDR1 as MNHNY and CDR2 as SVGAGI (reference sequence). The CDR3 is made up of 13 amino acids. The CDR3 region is CASTYGLAGEVYF. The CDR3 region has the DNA TGTGCCAGCACCTACGGACTAGCGGGGGAAGTGTACTTC.

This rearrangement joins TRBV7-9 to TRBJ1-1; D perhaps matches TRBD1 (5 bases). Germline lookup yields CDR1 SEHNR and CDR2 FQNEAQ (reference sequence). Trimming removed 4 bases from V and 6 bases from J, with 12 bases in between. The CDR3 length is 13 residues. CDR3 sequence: CASSWRGEAEAFF. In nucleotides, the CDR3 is TGTGCCAGCAGCTGGCGAGGGGAAGCTGAAGCTTTCTTT.

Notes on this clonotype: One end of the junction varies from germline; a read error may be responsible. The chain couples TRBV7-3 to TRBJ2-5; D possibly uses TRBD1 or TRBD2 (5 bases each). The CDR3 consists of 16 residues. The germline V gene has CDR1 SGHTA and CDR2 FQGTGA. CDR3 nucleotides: TGTGCCAGCAGCCTAACCGGGACGAGCCGACGCGAGACCCAGTACTTC. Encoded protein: CASSLTGTSRRETQYF.

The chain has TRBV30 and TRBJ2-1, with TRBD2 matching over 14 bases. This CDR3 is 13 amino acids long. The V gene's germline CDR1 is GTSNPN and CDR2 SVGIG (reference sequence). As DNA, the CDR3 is TGTGTTCTTAGAGGGACTAGCGGGGGCCCTCAGTTCTTC. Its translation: CVLRGTSGGPQFF.

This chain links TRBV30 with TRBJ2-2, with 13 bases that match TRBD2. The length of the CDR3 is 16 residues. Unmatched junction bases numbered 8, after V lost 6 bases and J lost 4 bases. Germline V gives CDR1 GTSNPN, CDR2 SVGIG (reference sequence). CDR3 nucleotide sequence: TGTGCCTGCCAAGGACTAGCGGGAGACGGCACCGGGGAGCTGTTTTTT. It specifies CACQGLAGDGTGELFF. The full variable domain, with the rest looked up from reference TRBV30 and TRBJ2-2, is SQTIHQWPATLVQPVGSPLSLECTVEGTSNPNLYWYRQAAGRGLQLLFYSVGIGQISSEVPQNLSASRPQDRQFILSSKKLLLSDSGFYLCACQGLAGDGTGELFFGEGSRLTVL.

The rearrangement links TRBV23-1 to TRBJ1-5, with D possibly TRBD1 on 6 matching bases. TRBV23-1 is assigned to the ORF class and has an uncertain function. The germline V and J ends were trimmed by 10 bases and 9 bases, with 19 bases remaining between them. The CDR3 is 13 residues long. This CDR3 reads CATLDSRPPPQHF. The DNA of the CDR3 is TGCGCCACCCTGGACAGTCGACCCCCGCCCCAGCATTTT.